These 15 T cell receptor beta chains were all obtained from the same sample, sequenced in a study of T cell changes during pregnancy in multiple sclerosis. Only in-frame clones appear in the TCRdb table, and some are missing; sequencing was by immunoSEQ multiplex PCR. The sample consists of around 110,000 clones, 80% to 95% of them appearing once. Sequencing was performed on peripheral blood, taken in the third trimester of pregnancy. The origin of the receptors is a female donor with multiple sclerosis, enrolled in a pregnancy study.

The sample holds one count of this clone. V usage is TRBV6-5 and J usage is TRBJ1-1; 9 positions agree with TRBD1. The V segment lost 6 bases and the J segment 6 bases; nucleotides outside the gene matches: 8. Germline V gene lookup returns CDR1 MNHEY and CDR2 SVGAGI. The CDR3 totals 14 residues. The CDR3: CASREGQGRAEAFF. In DNA form, the CDR3 reads TGTGCCAGCAGGGAGGGACAGGGACGAGCTGAAGCTTTCTTT.

This chain joins TRBV6-6 and TRBJ2-3; a weak D match, TRBD2 (5 bases). This CDR3 has 14 amino acids. Trimming removed 2 bases from V and 2 bases from J, with 8 bases in between. Germline V lookup: CDR1 MNHNY, CDR2 SVGAGI (reference sequence). CDR3 sequence (DNA): TGTGCCAGCAGTTACACCCGGGACACAGATACGCAGTATTTT. Translating it yields CASSYTRDTDTQYF.

The chain couples TRBV2 to TRBJ2-7; 8 bases fit TRBD2. This CDR3 region has 15 residues. V shed 6 bases, J shed 4 bases, and the junction held 11 bases outside the gene matches. Germline assignment: CDR1 SNHLY and CDR2 FYNNEI. In nucleotides, the CDR3 is TGTGCCAGCAGGCCAACGCGGGAGGTAATATACGAGCAGTACTTC. Its translation is CASRPTREVIYEQYF.

The gene calls are TRBV7-3 and TRBJ1-6, with a weak D call TRBD1 (6 bases). Trimming pared 3 bases from V and 10 bases from J, leaving 13 bases between. The V gene's germline CDR1 is SGHTA and CDR2 FQGTGA. CDR3 length: 14 residues. In DNA form, the CDR3 reads TGTGCCAGCAGCTTCGGGACACAAGGGTCACCCCTCCACTTT. Encoded protein: CASSFGTQGSPLHF.

This rearrangement joins TRBV5-6 to TRBJ2-3; TRBD2 matches 14 bases. CDR3 size: 18 residues. Germline V gives CDR1 SGHDT, CDR2 YYEEEE. The V segment lost 3 bases and the J segment 3 bases; nucleotides outside the gene matches: 9. CDR3 nucleotide sequence: TGTGCCAGCAGCTCGCCCGGGACTAGCGGGAGCTCAACAGATACGCAGTATTTT. The encoded protein is CASSSPGTSGSSTDTQYF.

This chain links TRBV5-4 with TRBJ1-2, with D hard to call. The CDR3 runs to 14 residues. Germline assignment: CDR1 SGHNT and CDR2 YYREEE (reference sequence). Trimming removed 0 bases at V and 3 bases at J, with 9 bases between. The CDR3 DNA sequence: TGTGCCAGCAGCTTGGGGGCCCAGGACTATGGCTACACCTTC. Amino acids: CASSLGAQDYGYTF. Looking up the rest from reference TRBV5-4 and TRBJ1-2 gives the full variable domain: ETGVTQSPTHLIKTRGQQVTLRCSSQSGHNTVSWYQQALGQGPQFIFQYYREEENGRGNFPPRFSGLQFPNYSSELNVNALELDDSALYLCASSLGAQDYGYTFGSGTRLTVV.

The table lists this clone with a count of one. Different DNA sequences within this sample yield the same CDR3. J is TRBJ2-6 and V is TRBV5-6; D remains ambiguous. Germline V gene data show CDR1 as SGHDT and CDR2 as YYEEEE. This CDR3 is 15 amino acids long. Trimming pared 1 base from V and 1 base from J, leaving 6 bases between. The CDR3 DNA is TGTGCCAGCAGCTTGCGGGTGTCTGGGGCCAACGTCCTGACTTTC. This codes for CASSLRVSGANVLTF.

V and J are TRBV28 and TRBJ2-7, with a possible D match to TRBD2 (5 bases). The length of the CDR3 is 13 residues. Between the trimmed V and J ends, which lost 5 bases and 2 bases, there was a span of 10 bases. The germline V gene encodes CDR1 MDHEN and CDR2 SYDVKM. In nucleotides, the CDR3 is TGTGCCAGCAGTCCTAGCAGTCCCTACGAGCAGTACTTC. This gives the protein CASSPSSPYEQYF.

V gene TRBV10-2 combines with J gene TRBJ2-3; D ambiguous. V gave up 2 bases and J gave up 4 bases, with 7 bases separating them. CDR1 is WSHSY and CDR2 is SAAADI in the germline V gene. This CDR3 comprises 13 residues. DNA for the CDR3: TGCGCCAGCAGTGAGGAGATGGCAGATACGCAGTATTTT. Amino acid sequence: CASSEEMADTQYF.

This clone was recorded only once. V gene TRBV19 combines with J gene TRBJ2-5; 9 positions match TRBD1. CDR3 length equals 16 residues. The germline CDR1 and CDR2 sequences are LNHDA and SQIVND (reference sequence). Trimming took 5 bases from V and 6 from J; bases not matched to a gene: 13. The CDR3 DNA sequence: TGTGCCAGTAGTTCGAATCTCGGACAGGGGAGGAAGACCCAGTACTTC. Amino acids: CASSSNLGQGRKTQYF. The full variable domain, with the rest looked up from reference TRBV19 and TRBJ2-5, is DGGITQSPKYLFRKEGQNVTLSCEQNLNHDAMYWYRQDPGQGLRLIYYSQIVNDFQKGDIAEGYSVSREKKESFPLTVTSAQKNPTAFYLCASSSNLGQGRKTQYFGPGTRLLVL.

V and J are TRBV5-1 and TRBJ1-1; D ambiguous. V was shortened by 0 bases and J by 1 base, with 22 bases between the two germline ends. The CDR3 loop spans 19 amino acids. The germline gives CDR1 SGHRS, CDR2 YFSETQ. CDR3 sequence (DNA): TGCGCCAGCAGCTTGGCCTTCCCGACGTCGGGTCCGGGGAACACTGAAGCTTTCTTT. Protein: CASSLAFPTSGPGNTEAFF.

The genes are TRBV11-2 and TRBJ1-6, with 7 bases aligning to TRBD1. Germline V lookup: CDR1 SGHAT, CDR2 FQNNGV. The CDR3 has 14 amino acids. With 0 bases clipped from V and 13 bases from J, the junction kept 6 bases outside the gene matches. The CDR3 coding sequence is TGTGCCAGCAGCTTAGAACAGGGGATTCCCCCCCTCCACTTT. Amino acid sequence: CASSLEQGIPPLHF.

The chain carries TRBV6-1 and TRBJ1-5; TRBD1 might be the D (6 bases). The CDR3 runs 14 residues. The V gene's germline CDR1 is MNHNS and CDR2 SASEGT. V was pared by 9 bases and J by 0 bases, with 12 bases between. The CDR3 nucleotides read TGTGCCAGAACGGGACATTATAGCAATCAGCCCCAGCATTTT. Translation: CARTGHYSNQPQHF.

The chain links TRBV6-1 to TRBJ1-5; the D gene is possibly TRBD1 (6 bases). V dropped 2 bases and J dropped 3 bases, with 11 bases sitting between them. Germline V CDR1 and CDR2: MNHNS, SASEGT. The CDR3 has 15 residues. In nucleotides, the CDR3 is TGTGCCAGCAGTGAATCAGGGGTCGACAATCAGCCCCAGCATTTT. Protein product: CASSESGVDNQPQHF.

The chain combines TRBV10-3 with TRBJ1-2, with 7 bases that match TRBD1. The CDR3 is 12 residues long. Trimming cost V 5 bases and J 9 bases; bases outside gene matches: 6. Germline lookup yields CDR1 ENHRY and CDR2 SYGVKD. The CDR3 reads CAISRDRGSYTF. The CDR3 DNA follows: TGTGCCATCAGTCGGGACAGAGGAAGCTACACCTTC.